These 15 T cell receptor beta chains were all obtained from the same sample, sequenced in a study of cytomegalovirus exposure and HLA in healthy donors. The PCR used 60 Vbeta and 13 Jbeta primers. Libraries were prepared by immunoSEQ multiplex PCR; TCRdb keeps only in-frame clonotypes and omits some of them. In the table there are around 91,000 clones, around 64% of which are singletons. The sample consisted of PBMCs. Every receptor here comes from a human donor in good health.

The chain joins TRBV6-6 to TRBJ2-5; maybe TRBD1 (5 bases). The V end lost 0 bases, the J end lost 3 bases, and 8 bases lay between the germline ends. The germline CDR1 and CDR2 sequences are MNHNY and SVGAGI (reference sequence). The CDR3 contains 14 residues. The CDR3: CASSYSGAEETQYF. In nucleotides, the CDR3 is TGTGCCAGCAGTTACTCAGGGGCAGAAGAGACCCAGTACTTC.

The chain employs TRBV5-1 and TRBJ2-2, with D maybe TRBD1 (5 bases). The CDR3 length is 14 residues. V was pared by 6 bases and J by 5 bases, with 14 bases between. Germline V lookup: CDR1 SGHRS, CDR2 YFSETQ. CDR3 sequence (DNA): TGCGCCAGCACAACCGGAGCAGGGACCGGGGAGCTGTTTTTT. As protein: CASTTGAGTGELFF.

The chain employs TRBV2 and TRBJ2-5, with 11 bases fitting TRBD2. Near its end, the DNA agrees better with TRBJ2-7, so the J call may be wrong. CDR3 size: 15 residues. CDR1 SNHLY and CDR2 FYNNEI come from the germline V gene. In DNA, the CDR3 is TGTGCCAGCAGGCCAACTAGCGGGGGACCCTACGAGCAGTACTTC. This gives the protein CASRPTSGGPYEQYF.

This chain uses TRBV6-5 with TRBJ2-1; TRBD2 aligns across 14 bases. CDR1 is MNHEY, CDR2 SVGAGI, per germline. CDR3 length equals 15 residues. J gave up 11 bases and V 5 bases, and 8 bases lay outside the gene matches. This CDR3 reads CASSPPGLAGAQQFF. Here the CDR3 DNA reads TGTGCCAGCAGTCCCCCGGGACTAGCGGGGGCCCAGCAGTTCTTC.

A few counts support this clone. CDR3 amino acids: CSAEGDRGLQNIQYF. The CDR3 DNA is TGCAGCGCGGAAGGGGACAGGGGGTTGCAGAACATTCAGTACTTC. The chain combines TRBV29-1 with TRBJ2-4; 11 bases agree with TRBD1. The junction had 12 bases not matched to a gene; V was cut back by 7 bases and J by 7 bases. The CDR3 has 15 residues. Germline V gene data show CDR1 as SQVTM and CDR2 as ANQGSEA.

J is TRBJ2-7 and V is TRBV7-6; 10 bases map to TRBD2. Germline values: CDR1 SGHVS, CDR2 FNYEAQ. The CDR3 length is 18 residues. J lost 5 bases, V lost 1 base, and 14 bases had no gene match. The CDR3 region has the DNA TGTGCCAGCAGCTTAGGGCCATGGGCTAGCGGGGGTAAGAACGAGCAGTACTTC. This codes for CASSLGPWASGGKNEQYF.

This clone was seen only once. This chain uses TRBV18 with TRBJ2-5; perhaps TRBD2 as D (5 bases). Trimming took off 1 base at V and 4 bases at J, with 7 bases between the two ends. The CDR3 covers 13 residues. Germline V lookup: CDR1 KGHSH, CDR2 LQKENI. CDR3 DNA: TGTGCCAGCTCACCACGGAGGCGAGAGACCCAGTACTTC. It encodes CASSPRRRETQYF. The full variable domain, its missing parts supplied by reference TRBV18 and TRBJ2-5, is NAGVMQNPRHLVRRRGQEARLRCSPMKGHSHVYWYRQLPEEGLKFMVYLQKENIIDESGMPKERFSAEFPKEGPSILRIQQVVRGDSAAYFCASSPRRRETQYFGPGTRLLVL.

The CDR3 DNA reads as TGTGCCAGCAGCTGGCAAAGCGGGGGGGCCCGCGAGCAGTACTTC. This translates into CASSWQSGGAREQYF. V is TRBV13 and J is TRBJ2-7; 10 bases fit TRBD2. Germline-derived CDR1 and CDR2 are PRHDT and FYEKMQ (reference sequence). The length of the CDR3 is 15 residues. Trimming removed 4 bases from V and 6 bases from J; junction bases left unmatched: 9.

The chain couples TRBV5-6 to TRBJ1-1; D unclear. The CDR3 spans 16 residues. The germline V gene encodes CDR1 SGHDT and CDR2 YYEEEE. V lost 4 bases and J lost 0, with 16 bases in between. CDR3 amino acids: CASSPRGFGMNTEAFF. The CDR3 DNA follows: TGTGCCAGCAGCCCCCGGGGTTTTGGTATGAACACTGAAGCTTTCTTT.

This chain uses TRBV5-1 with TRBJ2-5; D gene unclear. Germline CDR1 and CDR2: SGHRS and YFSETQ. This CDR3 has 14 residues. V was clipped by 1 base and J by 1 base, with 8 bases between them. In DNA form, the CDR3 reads TGCGCCAGCAGCTTGTTTCAGTCCCAAGAGACCCAGTACTTC. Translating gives CASSLFQSQETQYF.

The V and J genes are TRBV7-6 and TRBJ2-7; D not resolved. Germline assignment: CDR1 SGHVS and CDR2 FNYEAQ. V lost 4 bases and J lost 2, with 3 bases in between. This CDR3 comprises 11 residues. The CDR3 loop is CASSSAYEQYF. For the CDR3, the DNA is TGTGCCAGCAGCTCAGCCTACGAGCAGTACTTC.

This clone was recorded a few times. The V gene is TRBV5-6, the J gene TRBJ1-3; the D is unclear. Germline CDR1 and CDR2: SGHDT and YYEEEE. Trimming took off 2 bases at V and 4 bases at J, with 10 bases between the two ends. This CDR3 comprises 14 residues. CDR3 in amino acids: CASSFFGLGNTIYF. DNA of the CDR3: TGTGCCAGCAGCTTCTTTGGCTTGGGAAACACCATATATTTT.

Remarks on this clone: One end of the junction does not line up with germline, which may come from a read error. The DNA of the CDR3 is TGTGCTAGCAGTCCACAGGTCGCGGATACGCAGTATTTT. Its translation is CASSPQVADTQYF. The rearrangement uses TRBV7-7 and TRBJ2-3, with D perhaps TRBD1 (5 bases). The germline V gene has CDR1 SSHAT and CDR2 FNYEAQ (reference sequence). The CDR3 extends over 13 amino acids.

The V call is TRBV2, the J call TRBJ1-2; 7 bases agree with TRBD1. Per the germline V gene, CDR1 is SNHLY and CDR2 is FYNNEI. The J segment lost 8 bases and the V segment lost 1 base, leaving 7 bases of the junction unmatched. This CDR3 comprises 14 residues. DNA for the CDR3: TGTGCCAGCAGTGAAGTTCGAGGGGGCAACGGCTACACCTTC. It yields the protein CASSEVRGGNGYTF.

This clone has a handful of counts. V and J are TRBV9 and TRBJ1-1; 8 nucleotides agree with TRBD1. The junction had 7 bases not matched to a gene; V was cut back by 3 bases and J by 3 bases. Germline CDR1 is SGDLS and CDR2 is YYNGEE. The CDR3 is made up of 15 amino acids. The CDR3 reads CASSGPGQAYTEAFF. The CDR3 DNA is TGTGCCAGCAGCGGACCGGGACAGGCTTACACTGAAGCTTTCTTT.